This T cell receptor beta chain was identified during a study of blood T cell repertoires in COVID-19. Overall study context: Spain, Italy and the United States supplied samples that represented acute and convalescent COVID-19.

After removal of 6 bases from V and 3 bases from J, the junction contained 6 bases not matched to a gene. Germline lookup yields CDR1 MNHEY and CDR2 SVGAGI. The CDR3 is 14 residues long. Here immunoSEQ multiplex PCR was the method, and the copy in TCRdb shows in-frame clones only, minus some. The table lists fewer than 250,000 clones, around 80% of them singletons. The TCR was taken from a woman in her forties or fifties with acute or convalescent COVID-19. The material sequenced was peripheral blood. The chain recombines TRBV6-5 with TRBJ2-7; 9 bases match TRBD1. The CDR3 sequence: CASRRWTGDYEQYF. The CDR3 region has the DNA TGTGCCAGCAGGAGGTGGACAGGGGACTACGAGCAGTACTTC.